This entry lists 22 T cell receptor beta chains sequenced from one sample in a study of tumor-infiltrating lymphocytes in oesophageal squamous cell carcinoma. TCRdb used MiXCR to reprocess the PCR reads, holding one entry per CDR3 protein. The profile covers 20,000 or so distinct CDR3 sequences, with 35% to 45% appearing a single time and roughly 38% taken by the ten largest. The sample was esophageal tumor tissue. Receptors were obtained from a male donor with esophageal squamous cell carcinoma.

As to this clonotype: Being one base from a much bigger clone, this may be a read error. The DNA of the CDR3 is TGTGCCAGCAGCTTGGTGGGTGAGCAGTACTTC. As protein: CASSLVGEQYF. The J gene is TRBJ2-7, the V gene TRBV5-4; no reliable D call. The germline CDR1 and CDR2 sequences are SGHNT and YYREEE (reference sequence). This CDR3 has 11 amino acids. V lost 0 bases to trimming and J lost 7 bases, with 5 bases between them.

The V gene is TRBV12-3 or TRBV12-4, the J gene TRBJ1-4; D might be TRBD1 (5 bases). This CDR3 comprises 14 residues. V lost 6 bases to trimming and J lost 2 bases, with 10 bases between them. In DNA form, the CDR3 reads TGTGCCAGCAGATCGGGACGTACTAATGAAAAACTGTTTTTT. The encoded protein is CASRSGRTNEKLFF.

Within the sample, this clonotype is medium-sized. The chain recombines TRBV7-6 with TRBJ2-6; TRBD1 might be the D (5 bases). Germline CDR1 is SGHVS and CDR2 is FNYEAQ. The ends were cut back, 5 bases at V and 2 bases at J, with 7 bases in the middle. This CDR3 has 14 amino acids. CDR3 protein: CASSTGAGANVLTF. CDR3 coding DNA: TGTGCCAGCAGCACAGGTGCTGGGGCCAACGTCCTGACTTTC.

This chain links TRBV20-1 with TRBJ2-4; D is possibly TRBD1 (6 bases). The assigned J gene may be wrong: the sequence end matches TRBJ1-2 better. CDR1 and CDR2 from the germline V gene are DFQATT and SNEGSKA (reference sequence). CDR3 length: 13 residues. CDR3 amino acids: CSAPPGGRYGYTF. The CDR3 DNA is TGCAGTGCGCCGCCGGGGGGGCGGTATGGCTACACCTTC.

The rearrangement uses TRBV27 and TRBJ2-1; D perhaps matches TRBD1 (8 bases). The J call is doubtful: the DNA matches TRBJ2-7 better. Germline V gene lookup returns CDR1 MNHEY and CDR2 SMNVEV (reference sequence). The CDR3 length is 14 residues. CDR3 in amino acids: CATYGQGGAREQYF. The CDR3 nucleotides read TGTGCCACCTACGGACAGGGAGGGGCCCGAGAGCAGTACTTC.

The table lists this clonotype with many counts. The DNA of the CDR3 is TGTGCCAGCAGTGAACACAGGGAACCCTACGAGCAGTACTTC. This gives the protein CASSEHREPYEQYF. The V call is TRBV27, the J call TRBJ2-7, with D maybe TRBD1 (6 bases). V was trimmed by 5 bases and J by 2 bases, leaving 13 bases between them. Per the germline V gene, CDR1 is MNHEY and CDR2 is SMNVEV (reference sequence). The CDR3 loop spans 14 amino acids.

This clonotype was picked up many times. This chain connects TRBV7-3 to TRBJ2-3; TRBD2 agrees at 9 bases. The germline V gene encodes CDR1 SGHTA and CDR2 FQGTGA. CDR3 length: 16 amino acids. V dropped 2 bases and J dropped 2; count of bases not matched to a gene: 5. The CDR3 coding sequence is TGTGCCAGCAGCTTAGGAGCGGGGGGTACCACAGATACGCAGTATTTT. Translating it yields CASSLGAGGTTDTQYF.

The chain uses TRBV9 and TRBJ2-1; 9 bases match TRBD2. Judging by the DNA end, TRBJ2-7 fits better; the J call may be wrong. This CDR3 contains 14 residues. Germline values: CDR1 SGDLS, CDR2 YYNGEE. CDR3 residues: CASSVAGGPFEQYF. The CDR3 bases are TGTGCCAGCAGCGTGGCGGGGGGGCCGTTCGAGCAGTACTTC.

The rearrangement uses TRBV19 and TRBJ2-6; D possibly uses TRBD1 or TRBD2 (5 bases each). CDR3 length: 17 residues. V lost 6 bases to trimming and J lost 2 bases, with 17 bases between them. The germline V gene encodes CDR1 LNHDA and CDR2 SQIVND (reference sequence). The CDR3 loop is CASSRDGLGAGANVLTF. CDR3 nucleotide sequence: TGTGCCAGTAGCAGGGACGGCCTAGGGGCTGGGGCCAACGTCCTGACTTTC.

The rearrangement uses TRBV6-1 and TRBJ2-2, with D unresolved. The CDR3 consists of 12 residues. Trimming took 1 base from V and 6 from J, leaving 3 bases between them. Germline assignment: CDR1 MNHNS and CDR2 SASEGT. DNA of the CDR3: TGTGCCAGCAGTGAAGGGGCCGGGGAGCTGTTTTTT. It is translated as CASSEGAGELFF.

This clonotype occurred once. The chain combines TRBV6-6 with TRBJ2-7, with TRBD2 matching over 8 bases. The DNA end is a closer match to TRBJ2-1, so the J assignment may be wrong. Per germline, CDR1 MNHNY and CDR2 SVGAGI (reference sequence). The CDR3 length is 16 residues. The CDR3 here is CASSYIQSGGYNEQFF. The CDR3 region has the DNA TGTGCCAGCAGTTATATACAAAGCGGGGGCTACAATGAGCAGTTCTTC.

This clonotype showed up just a few times. Here the CDR3 omits its conserved ending phenylalanine or tryptophan, so a read error is the likely source. The DNA is left out, because the CDR3 cannot be placed on it with certainty; the CDR3 is given as TCRdb lists it. This chain uses TRBV19 with TRBJ2-3; the DNA was not compared with TRBD1, the D call given in the table. Termini included, the CDR3 measures 13 amino acids. Germline CDR1 reads LNHDA; CDR2 reads SQIVND (reference sequence). This CDR3 reads CATRDRHGYTFGS.

Comment on this clonotype: The limits of the CDR3 on the DNA are not certain, so only TCRdb's listed CDR3 is given. V gene TRBV11-2 combines with J gene TRBJ1-6; the table's D call, TRBD1, has no DNA check behind it. Germline CDR1 is SGHAT and CDR2 is FQNNGV. The CDR3 is 17 residues long, ends included. The CDR3 spells CASSFFGRGALGYEQYF.

This clonotype was counted between two and nine times. This sequence joins TRBV7-2 and TRBJ2-7, with 7 bases that match TRBD1. Per the germline V gene, CDR1 is SGHTA and CDR2 is FQGNSA. J gave up 2 bases and V 1 base, and 2 bases lay outside the gene matches. The CDR3 has 14 amino acids. The chain's CDR3 is CASSLEQGPYEQYF. DNA for the CDR3: TGTGCCAGCAGCTTAGAACAGGGGCCCTACGAGCAGTACTTC.

This clonotype was found a few times. V gene TRBV28 combines with J gene TRBJ1-4; TRBD1 aligns across 12 bases. Per germline, CDR1 MDHEN and CDR2 SYDVKM. CDR3 length equals 16 residues. With 5 bases clipped from V and 7 bases from J, the junction kept 8 bases outside the gene matches. CDR3 sequence (DNA): TGTGCCAGCAGTGGGGCGGGACAGGGGGCGCGTGAAAAACTGTTTTTT. As protein: CASSGAGQGAREKLFF.

The chain uses TRBV12-3 or TRBV12-4 and TRBJ2-5, with 10 bases aligning to TRBD1. This CDR3 comprises 18 residues. V lost 3 bases to trimming and J lost 4 bases; unmatched junction nucleotides: 14. CDR3 sequence reads: CASSLGTGVIQTGETQYF. CDR3 DNA sequence: TGTGCCAGCAGTTTGGGGACAGGGGTTATCCAAACAGGAGAGACCCAGTACTTC.

This clonotype was picked up many times. V and J are TRBV7-9 and TRBJ2-7, with 10 positions matching TRBD1. The CDR3 has 14 residues. Germline V gene lookup returns CDR1 SEHNR and CDR2 FQNEAQ (reference sequence). Losses at the gene ends were 5 bases for V and 2 bases for J; bases not matched to a gene: 3. CDR3 in DNA: TGTGCCAGCAGCGTGACAGGGGGCGCCTACGAGCAGTACTTC. It encodes CASSVTGGAYEQYF.

This chain connects TRBV7-8 to TRBJ2-1; TRBD2 is a possible D gene (5 bases). The end of the DNA fits TRBJ2-7 better, so the J call may be wrong. The CDR3 has 14 amino acids. Germline V gene lookup returns CDR1 SGHVS and CDR2 FQNEAQ. The CDR3 coding sequence is TGTGCCAGCAGCTTCTATGCCAGCGGCTACGAGCAGTACTTC. It is translated as CASSFYASGYEQYF.

CDR3 DNA: TGTGCCAGCAGCTTAGCGCCACAGGGACTATATGGCTACACCTTC. It codes for CASSLAPQGLYGYTF. The V and J genes are TRBV7-9 and TRBJ1-2; a possible D gene is TRBD1 (6 bases). Germline V gene lookup returns CDR1 SEHNR and CDR2 FQNEAQ (reference sequence). The CDR3 is made up of 15 amino acids. Trimming took off 0 bases at V and 5 bases at J, with 13 bases between the two ends.

This clonotype was observed a handful of times. V and J are TRBV7-2 and TRBJ2-1; the D is unclear. V gave up 2 bases and J gave up 8 bases, with 4 bases separating them. This CDR3 comprises 11 residues. Germline loops: CDR1 SGHTA, CDR2 FQGNSA. CDR3 amino acids: CASSLRHEQFF. The CDR3 nucleotides are TGTGCCAGCAGCTTACGGCATGAGCAGTTCTTC. The full variable domain, completed using reference TRBV7-2 and TRBJ2-1, is GAGVSQSPSNKVTEKGKDVELRCDPISGHTALYWYRQSLGQGLEFLIYFQGNSAPDKSGLPSDRFSAERTGGSVSTLTIQRTQQEDSAVYLCASSLRHEQFFGPGTRLTVL.

V gene TRBV7-6 combines with J gene TRBJ2-4; 9 nucleotides agree with TRBD2. Gene TRBJ2-7 matches the end of the DNA better, so the J call may be wrong. The V gene's germline CDR1 is SGHVS and CDR2 FNYEAQ. The CDR3 sequence is 15 residues long. The DNA for the CDR3 is TGTGCCAGCAGCCTAGGGGCGGGAGGGCCCTACGAGCAGTACTTC. It is translated as CASSLGAGGPYEQYF.

At least ten counts were recorded for this clonotype. This chain connects TRBV12-3 or TRBV12-4 to TRBJ2-3; TRBD2 agrees at 14 bases. CDR3 length: 13 residues. The J segment lost 11 bases and the V segment lost 5 bases, leaving 3 bases of the junction unmatched. CDR3 sequence: CASSAGTSGGQYF. CDR3 bases: TGTGCCAGCAGTGCCGGGACTAGCGGGGGGCAGTATTTT.